Sequencing of this T cell receptor (beta chain) was carried out in a study of blood T cell repertoires in COVID-19. Study background: Italy, Spain and the United States were the sources of the convalescent and acute COVID-19 samples.

A word on this clone: Other nucleotide sequences in the sample specify the same CDR3.

The CDR3 loop spans 14 amino acids. Germline CDR1 SGHRS, CDR2 YFSETQ. With 0 bases removed from V and 7 bases from J, the gap between germline ends came to 8 bases. In the authors' methods: The authors estimated nucleated cell counts from reference gene primer amplification. Sequencing was performed with immunoSEQ multiplex PCR; in TCRdb, only in-frame clones are kept and a portion is missing. That table gives V, J and clone size, and the DNA gave D and trimming. The table shows roughly 80,000 clones, with under 90% occurring only once. V usage is TRBV5-1 and J usage is TRBJ1-6; D is uncertain. The TCR sequence derives from a man aged 80 or over with acute or convalescent COVID-19. The specimen was peripheral blood. The CDR3 spells CASSLDRRNSPLHF. The CDR3 nucleotides are TGCGCCAGCAGCTTGGACAGAAGGAATTCACCCCTCCACTTT.